This passage covers 5 T cell receptor beta chains from one sample sequenced in a study of blood T cell repertoires in COVID-19. Libraries were prepared by immunoSEQ multiplex PCR; TCRdb keeps only in-frame clonotypes and omits some of them. The sample has roughly 100,000 clones, about 80% seen once. Sequencing input: peripheral blood. These receptors were collected from a man aged 70 or older with acute or convalescent COVID-19.

The CDR3 sequence: CATSEAGSRETQYF. In DNA, the CDR3 is TGTGCCACCAGTGAGGCAGGGTCGCGGGAGACCCAGTACTTC. This chain uses TRBV24-1 with TRBJ2-5; tentatively, D is TRBD1 (5 bases). The CDR3 has 14 amino acids. V dropped 4 bases and J dropped 5 bases, with 13 bases sitting between them. Germline assignment: CDR1 KGHDR and CDR2 SFDVKD.

This chain connects TRBV20-1 to TRBJ1-5; TRBD1 matches 8 bases. Trimming cost V 3 bases and J 2 bases; bases outside gene matches: 12. Germline V gene lookup returns CDR1 DFQATT and CDR2 SNEGSKA (reference sequence). CDR3 length: 17 amino acids. The CDR3 sequence: CSASEPRTGTGNQPQHF. The CDR3, as DNA: TGCAGTGCTAGTGAACCAAGGACAGGGACTGGCAATCAGCCCCAGCATTTT.

Comments on this clone: Its ends do not fully match the called genes, so a read error is possible. The chain joins TRBV7-9 to TRBJ1-4; D unresolved. Germline CDR1 SEHNR, CDR2 FQNEAQ (reference sequence). The CDR3 sequence is 12 residues long. The CDR3 region is CASSLTRGLLVF. For the CDR3, the DNA is TGTGCCAGCAGCTTAACACGAGGCCTTCTTGTTTTT.

This chain uses TRBV18 with TRBJ1-1; perhaps TRBD1 as D (6 bases). The CDR3 is 15 amino acids. Germline values: CDR1 KGHSH, CDR2 LQKENI. V gave up 3 bases and J gave up 1 base, with 12 bases separating them. CDR3 DNA sequence: TGTGCCAGCTCACCTCTGACAGGAAAGAACACTGAAGCTTTCTTT. As protein: CASSPLTGKNTEAFF. Variable domain in full (rest from reference TRBV18 and TRBJ1-1): NAGVMQNPRHLVRRRGQEARLRCSPMKGHSHVYWYRQLPEEGLKFMVYLQKENIIDESGMPKERFSAEFPKEGPSILRIQQVVRGDSAAYFCASSPLTGKNTEAFFGQGTRLTVV.

The J gene is TRBJ1-6, the V gene TRBV5-4, with D possibly TRBD1 on 5 matching bases. This CDR3 region has 17 residues. V lost 4 bases, J lost 0 bases, and 14 bases lay in between. CDR1 is SGHNT, CDR2 YYREEE, per germline (reference sequence). The CDR3: CASSQLTAISYNSPLHF. In DNA, the CDR3 is TGTGCCAGCAGCCAACTGACAGCGATCTCCTATAATTCACCCCTCCACTTT.